This T cell receptor (beta chain) was recorded in a study of T-cell reconstitution after alpha-beta-depleted transplantation in children. Study-wide points: Some patients' high day-60 TCRbeta diversity was attributed to recipient cells surviving conditioning. Several hundred expanded graft clones reportedly gave rise to the alpha-beta T cells present about two months after transplant. From newly produced T cells came most of the T-cell counts and diversity one year after transplant.

Molecular barcoding with unique molecular identifiers was used for the TCRbeta library. MiXCR, applied by TCRdb to the PCR reads, yields one record per CDR3 protein. Of about 260,000 distinct CDR3 sequences in the sample, 8.2% were seen once. This CDR3 contains 14 residues. V was pared by 2 bases and J by 5 bases, with 11 bases between. Per germline, CDR1 MNHEY and CDR2 SVGAGI. This clonotype has at least ten counts. Its antigen remains unknown. The chain uses TRBV6-5 and TRBJ2-3; the D gene is possibly TRBD2 (6 bases). This TCR was recovered from a male patient aged 10 to 17 who had a stem cell transplant for acute lymphoblastic leukemia, so the T cells may come from the graft donor. Source: PBMCs, mostly from graft donor cells, taken 180 days after TCRalphabeta/CD19-depleted stem cell transplant. The chain's CDR3 is CASSYKGRIDTQYF. CDR3 nucleotide sequence: TGTGCCAGCAGTTACAAGGGGAGGATAGATACGCAGTATTTT.